This T cell receptor (beta chain) appears in the sequencing data of a study of blood T cell repertoires in COVID-19. On the study more broadly: The United States, Italy and Spain provided the acute and convalescent COVID-19 samples. PBMCs, B-cell-depleted T cells, or T cells were the source of the cDNA or gDNA that made up the material.

Seattle patients were enrolled during active infection and followed longitudinally. Germline V gene lookup returns CDR1 LNHDA and CDR2 SQIVND (reference sequence). The CDR3 runs to 13 residues. Trimming at V came to 5 bases and at J to 7 bases, leaving 7 bases not matched to a gene. Original data processing: Amplification of reference gene primers provided the estimated nucleated cell counts. The repertoire was sequenced with immunoSEQ multiplex PCR; TCRdb's copy has only in-frame clones and lacks some. V, J and clone size are those of that table, while D and trimming were read from the DNA. In the table there are 400,000 to 450,000 clones, about 87% of which are singletons.

Sequencing was carried out using peripheral blood. This receptor was identified in a man aged 18 to 29 with COVID-19, enrolled during active disease. The chain uses TRBV19 and TRBJ1-2; 7 nucleotides line up with TRBD1. CDR3 sequence reads: CASSSRGQGGYTF. The CDR3 coding sequence is TGTGCCAGTAGTTCAAGGGGGCAGGGTGGCTACACCTTC.